The source of this T cell receptor (beta chain) is a study of T cells in narcolepsy. Measured with immunoSEQ multiplex PCR; TCRdb has only the in-frame clones, and not every one. The table lists about 25,000 clones, roughly 85% of them singletons, with approximately 1.3% in the top ten. The germline CDR1 and CDR2 sequences are KGHSH and LQKENI. CDR3 size: 14 residues. Trimming removed 3 bases from V and 8 bases from J, with 14 bases in between. The chain combines TRBV18 with TRBJ2-1; a possible D gene is TRBD1 (6 bases). The source is a human donor with narcolepsy. Sequencing input: CD45RA- memory CD4+ T cells from PBMCs. The CDR3 region has the DNA TGTGCCAGCTCACCGGGCAGGGGCCCGGATGAGCAGTTCTTC. Translating it yields CASSPGRGPDEQFF.